This TCR beta chain stems from a study of T cell responses to AZD1222 COVID-19 vaccine. Germline trimming cut 4 bases from V and 3 bases from J; bases unmatched to any gene: 2. Germline assignment: CDR1 MGHDK and CDR2 SYGVNS. CDR3 length equals 14 residues. The data were produced by immunoSEQ multiplex PCR, yet TCRdb's version contains in-frame clones alone and is incomplete. The sample holds roughly 130,000 clones, approximately 90% seen once. V is TRBV25-1 and J is TRBJ2-3; 9 positions match TRBD1. This sequence originates from an adult in good health. Specimen: peripheral blood, collected on day 0 of AZD1222 vaccination. The CDR3 bases are TGTGCCAGCAGTGGACAGGGGGGGACAGATACGCAGTATTTT. The encoded protein is CASSGQGGTDTQYF.